Sequencing of this T cell receptor beta chain was carried out in a study of monozygotic twins with inflammatory bowel disease. The CDR3 has 15 residues. Germline loops: CDR1 SGHVS, CDR2 FQNEAQ. Using the 5' RACE reads, TCRdb records one entry per CDR3 protein without DNA. The sample has about 210,000 distinct CDR3 sequences, and its top ten clones hold roughly 1.5%. Specimen: blood. This TCR was recovered from a human donor with ulcerative colitis or Crohn's disease, or a healthy co-twin of an affected twin (not recorded which). The chain has TRBV7-8 and TRBJ2-7; the TCRdb call, TRBD1, lacks DNA for checking. CDR3 in amino acids: CASSFGGGQSYEQYF.